Following are 21 T cell receptor beta chains from one sample sequenced in a study of CD4 and CD8 cells across lung adenocarcinoma regions. TCRdb analysed the PCR reads with MiXCR anew, one entry per CDR3 protein. The table has 12,000 or so distinct CDR3 sequences, about 50% seen once. Sequencing input: CD8+ T cells from the margin of a lung tumor. These TCRs come from a male donor with lung adenocarcinoma. The CD4 and CD8 labels of this study may be unreliable.

In the case of this clonotype: A read error may account for a junction end that differs from germline. This chain uses TRBV6-1 with TRBJ2-3; D may be TRBD2 (5 bases). The length of the CDR3 is 17 residues. The germline CDR1 and CDR2 sequences are MNHNS and SASEGT. The CDR3 DNA is TGTGCCAGCAGACAAGGGCTCGCGGGTGTGAGCACAGATACGCAGTTTTTT. Translated, it gives CASRQGLAGVSTDTQFF.

By sample fraction, this clonotype is medium-sized. The gene calls are TRBV6-1 and TRBJ2-7; 13 nucleotides match TRBD2. The V and J ends lost 7 bases and 9 bases, in that order; junction bases with no gene match: 9. This CDR3 has 14 amino acids. Germline V CDR1 and CDR2: MNHNS, SASEGT. The CDR3 region has the DNA TGTGCCAGCAACTCCGGGACTAGCGGGACGAGGCAGTACTTC. Protein sequence: CASNSGTSGTRQYF.

This clonotype was seen only a few times. The V call is TRBV4-2, the J call TRBJ2-3, with D uncertain. Looked up from germline, CDR1 is LGHNA and CDR2 is YNFKEQ. This CDR3 has 14 amino acids. V lost 0 bases and J 7 bases, leaving 11 bases between the germline ends. This CDR3 is CASSQERVGNTQYF. The CDR3 nucleotides are TGTGCCAGCAGCCAAGAAAGGGTTGGGAATACGCAGTATTTT.

This clonotype appeared a few times. The rearrangement joins TRBV6-5 to TRBJ2-4, with 10 nucleotides matching TRBD2. The trim removed 0 bases at V and 6 bases at J, leaving 2 bases unmatched. The germline gives CDR1 MNHEY, CDR2 SVGAGI. The CDR3 is made up of 15 amino acids. The CDR3 DNA sequence: TGTGCCAGCAGTTACTCGGCTAGCGGGAGAAACATTCAGTACTTC. It specifies CASSYSASGRNIQYF.

This clonotype was found a few times. The chain combines TRBV6-1 with TRBJ1-1, with D possibly TRBD1 on 6 matching bases. V lost 2 bases and J 11 bases, leaving 12 bases between the germline ends. Germline V lookup: CDR1 MNHNS, CDR2 SASEGT. The CDR3 has 12 amino acids. CDR3 DNA sequence: TGTGCCAGCAGTGAAACAATAGGGGGGGCTTTCTTT. It is translated as CASSETIGGAFF.

This clonotype was observed a few times. The chain employs TRBV7-2 and TRBJ2-5, with 10 positions matching TRBD2. V trimming: 4 bases; J trimming: 4 bases; junction bases outside the gene matches: 6. This CDR3 is 15 amino acids long. Germline assignment: CDR1 SGHTA and CDR2 FQGNSA. This CDR3 is CASSSPGLARETQYF. In nucleotides, the CDR3 is TGTGCCAGCAGCTCCCCGGGACTAGCGAGAGAGACCCAGTACTTC.

This clonotype was observed at least ten times. This chain uses TRBV6-1 with TRBJ1-1; TRBD1 matches 10 bases. Germline V gene sequence: CDR1 MNHNS, CDR2 SASEGT. With 6 bases clipped from V and 0 bases from J, the junction kept 13 bases outside the gene matches. This CDR3 spans 18 amino acids. This chain's CDR3 is CASSVGGGQGLMNTEAFF. The CDR3 nucleotides are TGTGCCAGCAGCGTGGGGGGGGGACAGGGGCTTATGAACACTGAAGCTTTCTTT.

This chain links TRBV27 with TRBJ2-1; D might be TRBD1 or TRBD2, each matching 5 bases. Gene TRBJ2-5 matches the end of the DNA better, so the J call may be wrong. Looked up from germline, CDR1 is MNHEY and CDR2 is SMNVEV (reference sequence). This CDR3 comprises 15 residues. This chain's CDR3 is CAAGLGGRDRDTQYF. The CDR3 DNA reads TGTGCCGCCGGGTTGGGCGGCCGCGACCGGGACACCCAGTACTTC.

Only a few counts were recorded for this clonotype. The rearrangement uses TRBV27 and TRBJ2-1; D might be TRBD1 (5 bases). The length of the CDR3 is 12 residues. Trimming stripped 3 bases from V and 10 bases from J, with 10 bases between. Germline V gives CDR1 MNHEY, CDR2 SMNVEV (reference sequence). This CDR3 reads CASSLQGYEQFF. The CDR3 region has the DNA TGTGCCAGCAGTTTGCAGGGCTACGAGCAGTTCTTC.

The rearrangement joins TRBV27 to TRBJ2-3; D might be TRBD1 or TRBD2, each matching 7 bases. TRBJ2-7 matches the DNA end more closely, so the J call is doubtful. CDR1 and CDR2 (germline): MNHEY, SMNVEV (reference sequence). CDR3 length equals 17 residues. The CDR3 nucleotides read TGTGCCAGCAGTGCGGAACTAGGGGGAGGGGGCAAAGATACGCAGTACTTC. Translating gives CASSAELGGGGKDTQYF.

The rearrangement joins TRBV6-1 to TRBJ2-5, with D maybe TRBD2 (6 bases). V lost 11 bases to trimming and J lost 11 bases, with 30 bases between them. The CDR3 totals 15 residues. Germline V gene data show CDR1 as MNHNS and CDR2 as SASEGT. The CDR3 region has the DNA TGTGCCCGCGAAACGCTGGCGGGGAGCACAGATATTCAGTACTTC. The encoded protein is CARETLAGSTDIQYF.

The chain has TRBV12-3 or TRBV12-4 and TRBJ2-1; D ambiguous. The end of the DNA fits TRBJ2-5 better, so the J call may be wrong. CDR3 length: 12 amino acids. The CDR3 region has the DNA TGTGCCAGCAGGAGACTTCAAGAGACCCAGTACTTC. This sequence encodes CASRRLQETQYF.

This clonotype is deemed large (0.1 to 1%). The V and J genes are TRBV7-2 and TRBJ2-1, with a tentative D call TRBD1 (7 bases). V lost 4 bases and J lost 10, with 20 bases in between. CDR3 length: 15 amino acids. Germline CDR1 reads SGHTA; CDR2 reads FQGNSA. This chain's CDR3 is CASSSTGWERAEQFF. Written as DNA, the CDR3 is TGTGCCAGCAGCTCGACAGGGTGGGAGCGGGCCGAGCAGTTCTTC.

Judged by abundance, this clonotype is medium-sized. The rearrangement links TRBV10-2 to TRBJ2-4; D unresolved. V lost 7 bases to trimming and J lost 0 bases, with 13 bases between them. The length of the CDR3 is 15 residues. The V gene's germline CDR1 is WSHSY and CDR2 SAAADI. For the CDR3, the DNA is TGCGCCAGCAAGCACAGTGATCTAGCCAAAAACATTCAGTACTTC. Its protein product is CASKHSDLAKNIQYF.

The V call is TRBV27, the J call TRBJ2-2, with 10 bases lining up with TRBD2. The CDR3 sequence is 15 residues long. The V segment lost 5 bases and the J segment 9 bases; nucleotides outside the gene matches: 9. CDR1 is MNHEY, CDR2 SMNVEV, per germline (reference sequence). The CDR3 DNA is TGTGCCAGCAGTCTCGGACTAGCGGAGAACAGGGAGCTGTTTTTT. Amino acids: CASSLGLAENRELFF.

The gene calls are TRBV6-1 and TRBJ2-1, with D unclear. The J call is doubtful: the DNA matches TRBJ2-5 better. The germline V gene has CDR1 MNHNS and CDR2 SASEGT. CDR3 length: 11 residues. The CDR3 sequence is CASGPQETQYF. CDR3 bases: TGTGCCAGCGGCCCTCAAGAGACCCAGTACTTC.

This clonotype ranks as large (0.1 to 1%). This chain joins TRBV6-6 and TRBJ2-5; the match to TRBD2 covers 8 bases. Germline CDR1 MNHNY, CDR2 SVGAGI (reference sequence). Trimming took 6 bases from V and 5 from J; bases not matched to a gene: 11. This CDR3 is built from 15 residues. The CDR3 DNA reads as TGTGCCAGCAGAAACCCGGGACTAGTTTCTGAGACCCAGTACTTC. This codes for CASRNPGLVSETQYF.

This chain links TRBV10-2 with TRBJ2-3; 7 bases agree with TRBD2. The junction had 3 bases not matched to a gene; V was cut back by 6 bases and J by 6 bases. Germline V gene data show CDR1 as WSHSY and CDR2 as SAAADI. This CDR3 has 12 amino acids. The CDR3 nucleotides are TGCGCCAGCAGCTTGACTAGCGATACGCAGTATTTT. It yields the protein CASSLTSDTQYF.

The V gene is TRBV6-1, the J gene TRBJ2-1; D is unclear. There are 14 residues in the CDR3. CDR1 and CDR2 (germline): MNHNS, SASEGT. Deletions cut 1 base from V and 5 bases from J, with 9 bases between. The CDR3 spells CASSEEGRHNEQFF. The DNA for the CDR3 is TGTGCCAGCAGTGAAGAAGGACGACACAATGAGCAGTTCTTC.

This clonotype was picked up many times. The rearrangement links TRBV10-2 to TRBJ2-1, with TRBD2 matching over 13 bases. The last part of the DNA fits TRBJ2-7 better; the J call may be wrong. The V gene's germline CDR1 is WSHSY and CDR2 SAAADI. This CDR3 is built from 15 residues. The CDR3 loop reads CATALAGGLYNEQYF. The CDR3 DNA sequence: TGCGCCACCGCACTAGCGGGAGGGTTATACAATGAGCAGTACTTC.

As to this clonotype: Sequence at one end of the junction differs from germline and may be a read error. The rearrangement links TRBV6-1 to TRBJ2-5; tentatively, D is TRBD2 (6 bases). CDR1 MNHNS and CDR2 SASEGT come from the germline V gene. This CDR3 region has 15 residues. The CDR3 loop reads CARGYGGRVKETQYF. Here the CDR3 DNA reads TGTGCCAGGGGGTACGGGGGACGGGTCAAAGAGACCCAGTACTTT.